This TCR beta chain stems from a study of blood T cell repertoires in COVID-19. Study as a whole: Material from acute and convalescent COVID-19 was sourced from the United States, Italy and Spain.

This clone was detected once. Seattle's cohort entered during active infection and was followed longitudinally. Per the study methods: Estimation of nucleated cell counts relied on the amplification of reference gene primers. Method: immunoSEQ multiplex PCR; TCRdb's copy keeps in-frame clones and lacks some. The DNA gave D and trimming, while V, J and clone size come from that table. The table has 80,000 or so clones, 65% to 90% seen once. CDR1 is SGHVS and CDR2 is FNYEAQ in the germline V gene. This CDR3 is 16 amino acids long. Trimming shortened V by 0 bases and J by 1 base, and 10 bases separated the two germline ends.

This receptor was identified in a man in his fifties or sixties with COVID-19, enrolled during active disease. The rearrangement joins TRBV7-6 to TRBJ1-5, with D uncertain. The specimen was peripheral blood. CDR3 DNA: TGTGCCAGCAGCTTAGCGCCAGGAAGGAGCAATCAGCCCCAGCATTTT. Translation: CASSLAPGRSNQPQHF. Supplemented by reference TRBV7-6 and TRBJ1-5, the full variable domain reads GAGVSQSPRYKVTKRGQDVALRCDPISGHVSLYWYRQALGQGPEFLTYFNYEAQQDKSGLPNDRFSAERPEGSISTLTIQRTEQRDSAMYRCASSLAPGRSNQPQHFGDGTRLSIL.